This TCR beta chain was captured in a study of T cell responses to AZD1222 COVID-19 vaccine. Study outcomes and limitations: Of spike-specific TCRs, nearly half reportedly target regions left unmutated in variants.

V gave up 0 bases and J gave up 5 bases; unmatched junction bases: 10. The CDR3 runs to 16 residues. The germline V gene encodes CDR1 SGDLS and CDR2 YYNGEE. Using immunoSEQ multiplex PCR, the repertoire was profiled, and TCRdb retains in-frame clones only, with some absent. The sample includes more than 95,000 clones, about 89% of them seen just once. Comments on this clone: Its target is not known.

V usage is TRBV9 and J usage is TRBJ1-1; 7 nucleotides agree with TRBD1. The sequence derives from an adult in good health. The sequencing here drew on peripheral blood, taken on day 0 of AZD1222 vaccination. The chain's CDR3 is CASSVGGVRGRTEAFF. The CDR3 DNA reads as TGTGCCAGCAGCGTAGGTGGGGTCAGGGGGAGGACTGAAGCTTTCTTT.